This T cell receptor beta chain is drawn from a study of T-cell reconstitution after alpha-beta-depleted transplantation in children. CDR1 and CDR2 from the germline V gene are SGHTA and FQGNSA. The CDR3 is 13 residues long. V was pared by 3 bases and J by 4 bases, with 9 bases between. Library preparation (for TCRbeta) was performed with unique molecular identifiers. TCRdb itself ran the PCR reads through MiXCR, one entry per CDR3 protein. The repertoire holds about 500,000 distinct CDR3 sequences, with approximately 32% as singletons. The J gene is TRBJ1-2, the V gene TRBV7-2; D is possibly TRBD1 (5 bases). Sequences were derived from PBMCs from the stem cell graft donor, sampled from the stem cell graft. The receptor comes from a human donor who donated a stem cell graft to a child with aplastic anemia. The CDR3 nucleotides are TGTGCCAGCAGCTTCCGACAGCCCTATGGCTACACCTTC. Its translation is CASSFRQPYGYTF.